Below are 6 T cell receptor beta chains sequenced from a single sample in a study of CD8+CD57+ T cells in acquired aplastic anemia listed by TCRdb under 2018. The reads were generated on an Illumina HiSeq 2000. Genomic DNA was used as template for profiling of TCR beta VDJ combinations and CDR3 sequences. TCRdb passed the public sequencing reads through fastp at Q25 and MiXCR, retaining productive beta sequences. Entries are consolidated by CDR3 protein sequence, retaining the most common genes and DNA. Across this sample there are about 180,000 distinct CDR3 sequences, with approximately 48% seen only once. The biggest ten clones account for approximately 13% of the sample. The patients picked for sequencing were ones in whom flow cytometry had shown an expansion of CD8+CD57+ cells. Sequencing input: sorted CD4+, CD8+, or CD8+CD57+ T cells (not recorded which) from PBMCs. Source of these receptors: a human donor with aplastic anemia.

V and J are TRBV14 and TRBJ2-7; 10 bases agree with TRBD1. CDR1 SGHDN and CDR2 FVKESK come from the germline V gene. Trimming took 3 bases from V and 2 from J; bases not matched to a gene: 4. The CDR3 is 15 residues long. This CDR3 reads CASSQGQGIAYEQYF. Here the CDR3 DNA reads TGTGCCAGCAGCCAGGGACAGGGGATTGCCTACGAGCAGTACTTC.

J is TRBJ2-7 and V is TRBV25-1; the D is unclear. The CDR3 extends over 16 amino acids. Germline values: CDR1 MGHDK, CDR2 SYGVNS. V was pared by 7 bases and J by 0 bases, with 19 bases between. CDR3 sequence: CASTHATRPNSYEQYF. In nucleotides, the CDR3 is TGTGCCAGCACCCATGCGACGAGGCCGAACTCCTACGAGCAGTACTTC.

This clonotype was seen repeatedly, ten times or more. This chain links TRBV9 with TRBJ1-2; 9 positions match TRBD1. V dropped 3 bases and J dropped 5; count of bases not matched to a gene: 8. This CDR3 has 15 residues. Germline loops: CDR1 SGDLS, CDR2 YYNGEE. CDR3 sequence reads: CASSEPGQGRYGYTF. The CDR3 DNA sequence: TGTGCCAGCAGCGAACCGGGACAGGGTCGTTATGGCTACACCTTC.

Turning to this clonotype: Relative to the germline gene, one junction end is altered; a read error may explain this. In DNA form, the CDR3 reads TGTGCCAGCAGGGATCCCGGACTAGCGAGGGATGAGCTGTACTTC. Its protein product is CASRDPGLARDELYF. The rearrangement links TRBV2 to TRBJ2-7, with 9 positions matching TRBD2. CDR3 length equals 15 residues. In germline, CDR1 is SNHLY, CDR2 FYNNEI. Using reference TRBV2 and TRBJ2-7 for the parts outside the CDR3, the full variable domain is EPEVTQTPSHQVTQMGQEVILRCVPISNHLYFYWYRQILGQKVEFLVSFYNNEISEKSEIFDDQFSVERPDGSNFTLKIRSTKLEDSAMYFCASRDPGLARDELYFGPGTRLTVT.

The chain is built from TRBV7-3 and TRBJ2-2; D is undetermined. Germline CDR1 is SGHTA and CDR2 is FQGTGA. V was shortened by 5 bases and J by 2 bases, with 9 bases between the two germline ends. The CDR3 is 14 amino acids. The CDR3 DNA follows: TGTGCCAGCAGCGGGCAGACCAACACCGGGGAGCTGTTTTTT. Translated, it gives CASSGQTNTGELFF.

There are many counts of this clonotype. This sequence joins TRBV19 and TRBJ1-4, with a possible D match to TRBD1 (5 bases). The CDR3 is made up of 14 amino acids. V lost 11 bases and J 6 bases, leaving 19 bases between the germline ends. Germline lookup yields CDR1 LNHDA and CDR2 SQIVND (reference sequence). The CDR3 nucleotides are TGTGCCCCCGGAAAGGCCTGGGGGGATGAAAAACTGTTTTTT. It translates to CAPGKAWGDEKLFF. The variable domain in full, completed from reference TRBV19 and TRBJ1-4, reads DGGITQSPKYLFRKEGQNVTLSCEQNLNHDAMYWYRQDPGQGLRLIYYSQIVNDFQKGDIAEGYSVSREKKESFPLTVTSAQKNPTAFYLCAPGKAWGDEKLFFGSGTQLSVL.